Sequencing of this TCR beta chain was carried out in a study of PD-L1 blockade in urothelial cancer (dated by TCRdb to about 2017). In terms of the full investigation: Every patient began therapy in about 2014 and was given atezolizumab 1,200 mg intravenously every 3 weeks. Durable clinical benefit was achieved by nine patients and was not achieved by 20 patients. An ECOG performance status of 0 or 1 was recorded for the patients, and 0 to 3 prior chemotherapy regimens had been received by the patients. Somatic, immune and clinical correlates of response to PD-L1 blockade with atezolizumab in urothelial cancer were the focus of an exploratory multi-omic analysis. In the same patients who had TCR sequencing, pretreatment tumors also underwent whole exome sequencing and RNA sequencing. Blood samples were analyzed at 3 weeks after treatment start (second dose) and at 6 weeks after treatment start. Pretreatment blood TCR-seq was available for around 29 patients, at least one posttreatment blood collection was obtained for around 25 patients, and tumor TCR-seq was available for around 25 patients. Pretreatment tumor samples, along with matched peripheral blood collected serially before and after atezolizumab treatment, underwent TCR sequencing. About 90% of the roughly 29 patients were identified as males with urothelial cancer of bladder origin, and a prior smoking history was reported by 18 of 29 patients. Durable clinical benefit was defined as a progression-free survival longer than 6 months, and TCR features were additionally tested against progression-free survival and overall survival. A median of 141,255 T cells and just over 80,000 unique TCRs was obtained from blood samples, and a median clonality of about 0.08 was observed.

Interpreted using the paper, the time point label stands for: pretreatment peripheral blood. The cohort included 29 patients with locally advanced or metastatic urothelial carcinoma who were treated at Memorial Sloan Kettering on a trial protocol. Peripheral blood mononuclear cells were collected pretreatment and during treatment, with between 1 and 8 total time points per patient. The Qiagen DNeasy Blood extraction kit was used to purify genomic DNA from total PBMCs and tumor samples. PBMCs were collected pretreatment and during treatment, and were isolated and stored as previously described. To estimate absolute template abundance from read counts, synthetic TCR analog templates were spiked into each PCR. The immunoSEQ assay was used to amplify TCRbeta CDR3 regions from genomic DNA with bias-controlled V and J gene primers. Rearranged TCRbeta segments were sequenced at approximately 20X coverage. The paper's data handling went like this. Clustering was used to correct sequencing errors, and CDR3s were annotated against IMGT to assign V, D and J genes. Downstream analyses used only productive TCRbeta rearrangements, leaving out any out-of-frame or stop-codon sequences. Clonality was calculated as one minus the Shannon entropy normalized by the log of the number of unique productive sequences. Fisher's exact test with Benjamini-Hochberg correction, using a cutoff of adjusted p below 0.01, was how clones that differed between time points or between blood and tumor were identified. Held by TCRdb, this immuneACCESS table contains in-frame sequences only and omits some clones. Under half of the omission traces to an unresolved V gene where checked; the cause of the rest is unknown. V and J calls and clone size are as listed in that table; D and trimming were resolved from the DNA. Across this sample there are some 74,000 clones, with about 82% seen only once. Less than 8.5% of the sample goes to the ten largest clones.

On the study overall, not on this receptor specifically: Patients with durable benefit showed greater expansion of tumor-associated TCR clones in peripheral blood 3 weeks after starting treatment (n ≈ 21, p = 0.022). Improved progression-free and overall survival was associated with having pretreatment peripheral blood TCR clonality below the median. Because the sample size was small (n ≈ 28) and many of the analyses were exploratory, the results are meant to be hypothesis-generating.

Comments on this clone: It lacks a known antigen. Base qualities were left out, and no much larger clone turns up one base away.

Sequencing was performed on PBMCs, taken around atezolizumab (anti-PD-L1) treatment. This receptor was taken from a man aged 40-49 years with urothelial cancer.

The sequence in DNA is TGTGCCAGCAGCTTCCCGGGACAGGGGTCCTACGAGCAGTACTTC. Translated, it reads CASSFPGQGSYEQYF. Recombination linked TRBV6-6 to TRBJ2-7, and 10 junctional nucleotides match TRBD1. As encoded in the germline V gene (reference sequence), CDR1 is MNHNY while CDR2 is SVGAGI. Including the terminal cysteine and phenylalanine, the CDR3 comprises 15 residues. Of all the DNA, just the CDR3 is kept, 45 bases in frame from base 1. At the junction V is shortened by 6 bases and J by 1 base; bases outside the gene matches: 6.